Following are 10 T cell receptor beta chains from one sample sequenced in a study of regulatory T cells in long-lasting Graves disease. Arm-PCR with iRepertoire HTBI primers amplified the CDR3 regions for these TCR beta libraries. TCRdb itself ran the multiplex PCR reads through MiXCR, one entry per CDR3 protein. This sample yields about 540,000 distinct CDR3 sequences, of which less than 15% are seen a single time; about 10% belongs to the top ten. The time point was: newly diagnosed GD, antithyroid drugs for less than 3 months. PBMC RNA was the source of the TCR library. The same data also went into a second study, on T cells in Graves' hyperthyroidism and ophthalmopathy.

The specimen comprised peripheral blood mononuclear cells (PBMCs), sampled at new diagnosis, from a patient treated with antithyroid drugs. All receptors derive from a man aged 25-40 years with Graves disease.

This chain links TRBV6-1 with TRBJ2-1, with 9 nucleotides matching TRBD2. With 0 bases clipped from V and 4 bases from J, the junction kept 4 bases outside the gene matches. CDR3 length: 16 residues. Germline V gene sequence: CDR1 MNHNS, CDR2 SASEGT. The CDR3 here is CASSEALAGRYNEQFF. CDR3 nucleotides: TGTGCCAGCAGTGAAGCGCTAGCGGGGAGGTACAATGAGCAGTTCTTC.

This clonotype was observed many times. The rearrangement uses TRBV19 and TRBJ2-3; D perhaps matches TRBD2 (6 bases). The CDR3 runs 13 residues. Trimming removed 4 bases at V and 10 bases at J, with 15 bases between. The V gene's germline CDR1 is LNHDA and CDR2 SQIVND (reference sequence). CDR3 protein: CASSRRGRGSQYF. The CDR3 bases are TGTGCCAGTAGTAGGAGGGGACGAGGTTCGCAGTATTTT.

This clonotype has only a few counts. The CDR3 here is CASSPSGFSGANVLTF. The CDR3 DNA is TGTGCCAGCTCACCATCAGGTTTCTCTGGGGCCAACGTCCTGACTTTC. The chain recombines TRBV18 with TRBJ2-6; no reliable D call. The germline V gene has CDR1 KGHSH and CDR2 LQKENI. Trimming shortened V by 2 bases and J by 0 bases, and 8 bases separated the two germline ends. This CDR3 is built from 16 residues.

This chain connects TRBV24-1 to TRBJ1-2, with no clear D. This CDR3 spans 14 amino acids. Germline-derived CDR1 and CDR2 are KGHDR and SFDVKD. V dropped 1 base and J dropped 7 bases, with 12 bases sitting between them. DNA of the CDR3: TGTGCCACCAGTGATTTTTCCGTCCGGGGTGGCTACACCTTC. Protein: CATSDFSVRGGYTF.

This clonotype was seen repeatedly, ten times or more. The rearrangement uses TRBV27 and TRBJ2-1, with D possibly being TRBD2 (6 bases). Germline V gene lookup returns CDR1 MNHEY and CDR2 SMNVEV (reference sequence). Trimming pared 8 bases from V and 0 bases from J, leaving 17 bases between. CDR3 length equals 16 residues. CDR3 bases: TGTGCCAGCGCACTAGCACCTGTGAGCTCCTACAATGAGCAGTTCTTC. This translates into CASALAPVSSYNEQFF.

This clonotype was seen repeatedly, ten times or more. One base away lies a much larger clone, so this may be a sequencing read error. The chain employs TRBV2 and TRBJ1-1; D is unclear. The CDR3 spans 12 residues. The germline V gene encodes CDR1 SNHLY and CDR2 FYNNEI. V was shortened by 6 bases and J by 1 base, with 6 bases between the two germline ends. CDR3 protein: CASSQRNTEAFF. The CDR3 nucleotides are TGTGCCAGCAGCCAACGGAACACTGAAGCTTTCTTT. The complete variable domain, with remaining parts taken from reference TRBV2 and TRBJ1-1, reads EPEVTQTPSHQVTQMGQEVILRCVPISNHLYFYWYRQILGQKVEFLVSFYNNEISEKSEIFDDQFSVERPDGSNFTLKIRSTKLEDSAMYFCASSQRNTEAFFGQGTRLTVV.

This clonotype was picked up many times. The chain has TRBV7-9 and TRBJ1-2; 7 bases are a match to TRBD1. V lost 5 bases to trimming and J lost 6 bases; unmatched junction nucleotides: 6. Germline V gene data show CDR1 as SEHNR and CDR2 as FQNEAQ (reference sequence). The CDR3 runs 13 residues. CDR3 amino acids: CASSEITGDGYTF. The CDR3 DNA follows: TGTGCCAGCAGCGAAATTACAGGGGATGGCTACACCTTC.

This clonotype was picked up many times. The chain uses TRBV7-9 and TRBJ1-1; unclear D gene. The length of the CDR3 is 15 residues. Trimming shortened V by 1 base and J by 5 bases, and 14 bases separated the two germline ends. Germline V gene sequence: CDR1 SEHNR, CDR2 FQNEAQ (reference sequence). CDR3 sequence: CASSLGDRIGTEAFF. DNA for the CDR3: TGTGCCAGCAGCTTAGGTGATAGAATTGGGACTGAAGCTTTCTTT.

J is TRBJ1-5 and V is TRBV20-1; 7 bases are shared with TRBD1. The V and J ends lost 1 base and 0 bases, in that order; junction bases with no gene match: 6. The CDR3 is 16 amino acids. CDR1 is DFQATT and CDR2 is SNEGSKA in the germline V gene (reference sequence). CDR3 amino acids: CSARGPGQLSNQPQHF. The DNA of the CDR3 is TGCAGTGCTAGAGGGCCGGGACAGCTTAGCAATCAGCCCCAGCATTTT.

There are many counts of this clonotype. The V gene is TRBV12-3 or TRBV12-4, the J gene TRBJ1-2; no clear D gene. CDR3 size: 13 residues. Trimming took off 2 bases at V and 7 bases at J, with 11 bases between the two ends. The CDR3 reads CASSLYPRGGYTF. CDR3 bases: TGTGCCAGCAGTTTATATCCCCGCGGTGGCTACACCTTC.